The present entry profiles one T cell receptor (beta chain) with its context. Its antigen is undetermined. Sorting was used to obtain naive CD8 T cells (CD8+CD4-CCR7+CD45RA+). This entry is derived from a study of molecular identifiers for immune sequencing clone quantification. MiXCR, applied by TCRdb to the PCR reads, yields one record per CDR3 protein. The profile shows thousands of distinct CDR3 sequences, 33% of them singletons. Whole-study results and caveats: Clones of above 20 RNA copies carried over 98% of effector molecules; in naive cells they carried under 1%. Underestimation of highly expanded clone sizes could arise where identical TCR molecules share a barcode.

CDR3 size: 14 residues. Trimming left V 2 bases short and J 6 bases short, with 13 bases between. From germline, CDR1 is WSHSY and CDR2 SAAADI. This chain links TRBV10-2 with TRBJ1-1; TRBD1 might be the D (6 bases). Sequencing was done on a sample of naive CD8+ T cells from blood, with Jurkat cell RNA spiked in. Subset: FACS-sorted CD8+CD4-CCR7+CD45RA+ naive T cells. This sequence originates from a human donor in good health. Some libraries in this study had Jurkat cell RNA spiked in. CDR3 amino acids: CASSERTGRAEAFF. The CDR3 region has the DNA TGCGCCAGCAGTGAGAGAACAGGGCGCGCTGAAGCTTTCTTT.